The clone carrying this TCR beta chain has ten or more counts. Its specificity is not known. Documented time point: longitudinal time-point 3. Preparation of the unsorted libraries drew on 2 million PBMCs stored at -80 C. These data come from a study of neurological immune-mediated disorders. The study, taken as a whole, reports: In HTLV-1-associated myelopathy, TCR clonal expansion was greatest, whereas multiple sclerosis had the least, falling below healthy controls.

Over 160 million TCR-beta sequences from 15-18 subjects were obtained in each sequencing run. A single record per CDR3 protein comes from TCRdb applying MiXCR to the 5' RACE reads. This sample has approximately 47,000 distinct CDR3 sequences, with 9.5% to 15% found just once. The CDR3 has 14 amino acids. V lost 5 bases and J 3 bases, leaving 10 bases between the germline ends. The chain employs TRBV12-3 or TRBV12-4 and TRBJ2-2; D is unresolved. The sample consisted of PBMCs. The origin of this receptor is a male donor with HTLV-1-associated myelopathy (HAM/TSP). The CDR3 sequence is CASSLDPYTGELFF. The CDR3 nucleotides are TGTGCCAGCAGTCTTGATCCTTACACCGGGGAGCTGTTTTTT.